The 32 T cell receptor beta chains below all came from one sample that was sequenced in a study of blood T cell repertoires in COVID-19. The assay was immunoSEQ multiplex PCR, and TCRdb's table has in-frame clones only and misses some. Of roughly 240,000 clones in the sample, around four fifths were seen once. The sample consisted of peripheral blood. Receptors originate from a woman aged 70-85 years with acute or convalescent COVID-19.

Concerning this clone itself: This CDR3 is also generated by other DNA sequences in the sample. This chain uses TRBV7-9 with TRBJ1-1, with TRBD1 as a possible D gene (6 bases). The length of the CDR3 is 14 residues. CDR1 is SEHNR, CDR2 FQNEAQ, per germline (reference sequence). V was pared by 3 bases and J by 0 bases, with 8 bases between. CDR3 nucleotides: TGTGCCAGCAGCTTGGACAGCATGAACACTGAAGCTTTCTTT. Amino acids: CASSLDSMNTEAFF.

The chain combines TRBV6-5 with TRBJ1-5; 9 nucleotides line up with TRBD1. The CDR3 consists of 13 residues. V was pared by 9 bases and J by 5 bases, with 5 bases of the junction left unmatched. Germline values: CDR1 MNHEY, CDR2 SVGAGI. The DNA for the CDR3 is TGTGCCAGTGTTAGGACAGGGGATCAGCCCCAGCATTTT. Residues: CASVRTGDQPQHF.

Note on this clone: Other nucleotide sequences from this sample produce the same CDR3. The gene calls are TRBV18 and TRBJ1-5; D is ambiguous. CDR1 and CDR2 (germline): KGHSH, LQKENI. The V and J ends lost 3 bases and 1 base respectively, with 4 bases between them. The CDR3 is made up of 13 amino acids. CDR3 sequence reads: CASSPGSNQPQHF. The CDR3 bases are TGTGCCAGCTCACCGGGCAGCAATCAGCCCCAGCATTTT. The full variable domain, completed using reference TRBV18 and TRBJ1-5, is NAGVMQNPRHLVRRRGQEARLRCSPMKGHSHVYWYRQLPEEGLKFMVYLQKENIIDESGMPKERFSAEFPKEGPSILRIQQVVRGDSAAYFCASSPGSNQPQHFGDGTRLSIL.

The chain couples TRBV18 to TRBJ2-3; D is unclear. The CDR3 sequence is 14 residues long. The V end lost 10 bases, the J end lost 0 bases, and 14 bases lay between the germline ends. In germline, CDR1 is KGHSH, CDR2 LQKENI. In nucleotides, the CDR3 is TGTGCCACCTCCGGTAGCTATAGCACAGATACGCAGTATTTT. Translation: CATSGSYSTDTQYF.

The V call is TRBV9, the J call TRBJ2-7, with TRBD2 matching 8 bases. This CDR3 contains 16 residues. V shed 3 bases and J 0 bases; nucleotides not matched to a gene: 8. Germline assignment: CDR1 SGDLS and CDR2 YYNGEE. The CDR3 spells CASSGPGGGSSYEQYF. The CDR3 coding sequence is TGTGCCAGCAGCGGGCCTGGCGGGGGGTCCTCCTACGAGCAGTACTTC.

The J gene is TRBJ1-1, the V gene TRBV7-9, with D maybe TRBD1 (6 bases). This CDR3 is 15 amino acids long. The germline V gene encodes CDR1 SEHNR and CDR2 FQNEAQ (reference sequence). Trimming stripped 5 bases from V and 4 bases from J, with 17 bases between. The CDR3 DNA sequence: TGTGCCAGCAGCCCTCAACAGGGATTAGGCACTGAAGCTTTCTTT. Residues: CASSPQQGLGTEAFF.

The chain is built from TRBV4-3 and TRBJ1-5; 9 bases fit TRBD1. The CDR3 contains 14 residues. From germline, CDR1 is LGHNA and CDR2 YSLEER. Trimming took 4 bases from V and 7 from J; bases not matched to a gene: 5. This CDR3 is CASSLWTGEQPQHF. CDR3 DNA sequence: TGCGCCAGCAGCCTGTGGACAGGGGAGCAGCCCCAGCATTTT.

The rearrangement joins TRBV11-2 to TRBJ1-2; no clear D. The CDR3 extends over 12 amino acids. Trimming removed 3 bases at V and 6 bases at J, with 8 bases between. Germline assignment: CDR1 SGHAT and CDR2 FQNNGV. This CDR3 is CASSFNEDGYTF. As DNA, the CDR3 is TGTGCCAGCAGCTTCAATGAGGATGGCTACACCTTC.

This CDR3 reads CASSLAQGGTEAFF. Written as DNA, the CDR3 is TGCGCCAGCAGCTTGGCGCAGGGTGGGACTGAAGCTTTCTTT. The J gene is TRBJ1-1, the V gene TRBV5-1; weak D call: TRBD1 (5 bases). V was shortened by 0 bases and J by 5 bases, with 11 bases between the two germline ends. CDR3 length equals 14 residues. Germline values: CDR1 SGHRS, CDR2 YFSETQ.

CDR3 amino acids: CASTRTGTDTQYF. The CDR3 DNA reads as TGTGCCAGCACCCGGACAGGCACAGATACGCAGTATTTT. V is TRBV5-6 and J is TRBJ2-3; D possibly corresponds to TRBD1 (6 bases). The CDR3 runs to 13 residues. Per germline, CDR1 SGHDT and CDR2 YYEEEE. V was cut by 6 bases and J by 1 base, with 9 bases left in between.

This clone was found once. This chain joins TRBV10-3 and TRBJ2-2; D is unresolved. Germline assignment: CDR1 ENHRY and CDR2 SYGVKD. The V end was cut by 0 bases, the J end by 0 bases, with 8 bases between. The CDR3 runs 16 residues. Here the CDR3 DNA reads TGTGCCATCAGTGAGTCAGAGTTCACGAACACCGGGGAGCTGTTTTTT. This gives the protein CAISESEFTNTGELFF.

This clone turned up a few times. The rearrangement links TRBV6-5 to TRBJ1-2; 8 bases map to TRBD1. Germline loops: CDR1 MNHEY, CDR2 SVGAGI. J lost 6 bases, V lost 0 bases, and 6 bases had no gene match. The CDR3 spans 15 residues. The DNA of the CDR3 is TGTGCCAGCAGTTACTCGAGGGCAGGGGGCGATGGCTACACCTTC. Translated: CASSYSRAGGDGYTF.

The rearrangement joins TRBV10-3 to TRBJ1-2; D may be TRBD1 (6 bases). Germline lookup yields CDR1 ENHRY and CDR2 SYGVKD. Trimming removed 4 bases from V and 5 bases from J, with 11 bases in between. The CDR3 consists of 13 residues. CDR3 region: CAISGVGQYGYTF. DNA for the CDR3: TGTGCCATCAGTGGGGTTGGACAGTATGGCTACACCTTC.

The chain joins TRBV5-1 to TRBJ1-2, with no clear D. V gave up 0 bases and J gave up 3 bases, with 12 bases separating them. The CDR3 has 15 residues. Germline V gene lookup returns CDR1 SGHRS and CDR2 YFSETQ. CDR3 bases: TGCGCCAGCAGCTTGGCCGCGGGCCGGGACTATGGCTACACCTTC. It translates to CASSLAAGRDYGYTF.

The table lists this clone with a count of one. The CDR3 loop reads CASSNRRAAGDEQYF. The CDR3, as DNA: TGTGCCAGCAGTAACCGTCGGGCAGCGGGGGACGAGCAGTACTTC. The V call is TRBV7-2, the J call TRBJ2-7; 8 nucleotides agree with TRBD2. The CDR3 loop spans 15 amino acids. The J segment lost 5 bases and the V segment lost 6 bases, leaving 12 bases of the junction unmatched. CDR1 and CDR2 (germline): SGHTA, FQGNSA.

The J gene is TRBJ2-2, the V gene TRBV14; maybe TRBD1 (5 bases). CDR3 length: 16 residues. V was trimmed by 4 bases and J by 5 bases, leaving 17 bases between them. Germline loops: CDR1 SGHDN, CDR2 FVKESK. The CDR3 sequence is CASSRAGSSGTGELFF. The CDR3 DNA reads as TGTGCCAGCAGCCGCGCAGGGTCCTCAGGGACCGGGGAGCTGTTTTTT.

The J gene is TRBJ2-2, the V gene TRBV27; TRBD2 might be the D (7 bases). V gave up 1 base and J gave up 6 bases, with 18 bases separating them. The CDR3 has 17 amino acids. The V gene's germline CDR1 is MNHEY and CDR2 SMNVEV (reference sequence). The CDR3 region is CASSLFGGHVGPGELFF. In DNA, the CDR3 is TGTGCCAGCAGTTTATTCGGGGGGCATGTCGGTCCCGGGGAGCTGTTTTTT.

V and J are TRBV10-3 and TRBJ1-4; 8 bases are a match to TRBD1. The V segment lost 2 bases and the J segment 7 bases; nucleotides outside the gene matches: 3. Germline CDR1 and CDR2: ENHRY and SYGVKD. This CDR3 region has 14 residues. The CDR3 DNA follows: TGTGCCATCAGTGAGCGCCAGGGGGCTGAAAAACTGTTTTTT. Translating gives CAISERQGAEKLFF.

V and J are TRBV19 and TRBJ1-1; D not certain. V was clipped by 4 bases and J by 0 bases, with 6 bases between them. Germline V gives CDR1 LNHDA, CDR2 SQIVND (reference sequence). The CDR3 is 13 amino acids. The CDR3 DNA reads TGTGCCAGTAGTACCCAGTTGAACACTGAAGCTTTCTTT. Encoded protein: CASSTQLNTEAFF. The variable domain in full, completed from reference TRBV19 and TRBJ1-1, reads DGGITQSPKYLFRKEGQNVTLSCEQNLNHDAMYWYRQDPGQGLRLIYYSQIVNDFQKGDIAEGYSVSREKKESFPLTVTSAQKNPTAFYLCASSTQLNTEAFFGQGTRLTVV.

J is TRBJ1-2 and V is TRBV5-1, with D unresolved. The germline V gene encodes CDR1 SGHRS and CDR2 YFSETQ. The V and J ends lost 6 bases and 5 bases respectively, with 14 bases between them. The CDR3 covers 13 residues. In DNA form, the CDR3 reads TGCGCCAGCATCGACGGCTCGGGGTATGGCTACACCTTC. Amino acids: CASIDGSGYGYTF.

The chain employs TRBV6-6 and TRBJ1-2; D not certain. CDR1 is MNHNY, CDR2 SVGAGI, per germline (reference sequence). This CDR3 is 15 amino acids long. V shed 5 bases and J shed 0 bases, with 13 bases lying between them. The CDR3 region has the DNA TGTGCCAGCAGTGTTCATGAGCTTTCTAACTATGGCTACACCTTC. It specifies CASSVHELSNYGYTF.

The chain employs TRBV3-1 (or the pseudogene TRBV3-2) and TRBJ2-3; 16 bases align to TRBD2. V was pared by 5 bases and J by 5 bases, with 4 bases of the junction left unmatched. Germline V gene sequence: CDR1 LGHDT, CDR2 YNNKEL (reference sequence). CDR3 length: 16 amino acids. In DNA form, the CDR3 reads TGTGCCAGCAGCGAGGGACTAGCGGGGGGGATAGATACGCAGTATTTT. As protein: CASSEGLAGGIDTQYF.

The CDR3, as DNA: TGTGCCAGTCAGCGGGACAGGGTATCTCTGTCTGAAGCTTTCTTT. Translating it yields CASQRDRVSLSEAFF. The rearrangement links TRBV19 to TRBJ1-1; 9 nucleotides align to TRBD1. The germline V gene has CDR1 LNHDA and CDR2 SQIVND (reference sequence). The CDR3 covers 15 residues. Losses at the gene ends were 8 bases for V and 6 bases for J; bases not matched to a gene: 13.

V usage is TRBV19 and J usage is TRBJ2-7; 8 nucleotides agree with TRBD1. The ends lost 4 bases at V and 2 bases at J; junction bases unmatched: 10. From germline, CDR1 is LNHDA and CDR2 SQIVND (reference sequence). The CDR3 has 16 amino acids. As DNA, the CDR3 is TGTGCCAGTAGTACATCCACAGGGGGGCCTACCTACGAGCAGTACTTC. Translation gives CASSTSTGGPTYEQYF. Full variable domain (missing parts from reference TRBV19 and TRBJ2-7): DGGITQSPKYLFRKEGQNVTLSCEQNLNHDAMYWYRQDPGQGLRLIYYSQIVNDFQKGDIAEGYSVSREKKESFPLTVTSAQKNPTAFYLCASSTSTGGPTYEQYFGPGTRLTVT.

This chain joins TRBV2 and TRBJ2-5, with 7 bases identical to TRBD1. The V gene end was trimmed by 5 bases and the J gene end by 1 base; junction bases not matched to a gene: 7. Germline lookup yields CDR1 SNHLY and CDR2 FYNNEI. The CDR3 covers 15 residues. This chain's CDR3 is CASSLQGVLQETQYF. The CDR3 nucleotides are TGTGCCAGCAGTCTCCAGGGGGTCCTCCAAGAGACCCAGTACTTC. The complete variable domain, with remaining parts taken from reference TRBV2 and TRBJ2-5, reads EPEVTQTPSHQVTQMGQEVILRCVPISNHLYFYWYRQILGQKVEFLVSFYNNEISEKSEIFDDQFSVERPDGSNFTLKIRSTKLEDSAMYFCASSLQGVLQETQYFGPGTRLLVL.

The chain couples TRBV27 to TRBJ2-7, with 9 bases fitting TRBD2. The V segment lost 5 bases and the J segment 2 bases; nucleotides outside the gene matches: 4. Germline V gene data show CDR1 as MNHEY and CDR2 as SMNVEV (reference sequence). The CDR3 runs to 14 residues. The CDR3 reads CASSRASGAYEQYF. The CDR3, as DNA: TGTGCCAGCAGTCGTGCTAGCGGGGCCTACGAGCAGTACTTC.

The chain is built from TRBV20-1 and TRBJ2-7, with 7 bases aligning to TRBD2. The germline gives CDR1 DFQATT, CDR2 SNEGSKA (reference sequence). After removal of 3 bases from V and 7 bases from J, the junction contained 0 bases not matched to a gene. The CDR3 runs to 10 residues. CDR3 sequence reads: CSARREEQYF. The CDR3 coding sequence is TGCAGTGCTAGGCGGGAGGAGCAGTACTTC.

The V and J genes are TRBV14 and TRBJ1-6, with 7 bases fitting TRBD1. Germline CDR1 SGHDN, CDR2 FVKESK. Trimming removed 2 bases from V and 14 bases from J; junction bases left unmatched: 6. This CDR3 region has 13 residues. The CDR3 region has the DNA TGTGCCAGCAGCCAAATCTACAGGGGAACCCTCCACTTT. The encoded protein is CASSQIYRGTLHF.

The CDR3 DNA reads as TGTGCCAGCTCACCAAACAGGGACCCCTATGGCTACACCTTC. It yields the protein CASSPNRDPYGYTF. This sequence joins TRBV18 and TRBJ1-2; D may be TRBD1 (6 bases). CDR3 length: 14 residues. Deletions cut 2 bases from V and 4 bases from J, with 11 bases between. Germline V lookup: CDR1 KGHSH, CDR2 LQKENI.

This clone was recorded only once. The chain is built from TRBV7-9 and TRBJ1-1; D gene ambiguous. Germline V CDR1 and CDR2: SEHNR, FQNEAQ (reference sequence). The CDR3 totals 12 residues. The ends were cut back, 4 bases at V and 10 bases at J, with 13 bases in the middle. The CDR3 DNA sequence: TGTGCCAGCAGCTACGGAGAGGGATTAGCTTTCTTT. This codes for CASSYGEGLAFF.

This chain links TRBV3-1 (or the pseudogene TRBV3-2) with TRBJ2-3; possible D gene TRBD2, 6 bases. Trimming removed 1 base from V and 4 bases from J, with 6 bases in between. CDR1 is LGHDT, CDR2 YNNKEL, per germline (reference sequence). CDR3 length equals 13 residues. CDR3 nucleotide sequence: TGTGCCAGCAGCCAAGGGGAGGCAGATACGCAGTATTTT. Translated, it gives CASSQGEADTQYF.

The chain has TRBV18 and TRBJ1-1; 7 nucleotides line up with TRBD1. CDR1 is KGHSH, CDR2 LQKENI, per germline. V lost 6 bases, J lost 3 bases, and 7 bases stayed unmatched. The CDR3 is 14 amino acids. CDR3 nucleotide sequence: TGTGCCAGCTCCTATAATACAGGGGACACTGAAGCTTTCTTT. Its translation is CASSYNTGDTEAFF.